The clone carrying this T cell receptor (beta chain) came up many times. TCRdb called the RT-PCR reads again in MiXCR, with one record for every CDR3 protein. The top ten clones hold 12% of a sample with around 500,000 distinct CDR3 sequences, approximately 11% of them seen once. This specimen comes from a study of response to subunit inactivated influenza vaccine. Trimming removed 4 bases at V and 3 bases at J, with 6 bases between. This CDR3 has 11 residues. Germline V gives CDR1 DFQATT, CDR2 SNEGSKA (reference sequence). This specimen consisted of PBMCs from blood, obtained 45 days after vaccination. The V and J genes are TRBV20-1 and TRBJ1-1; no definite D call. The clonotype was recovered from a man aged 45-60 years who received an inactivated influenza vaccine. CDR3 sequence (DNA): TGCAGTGCTATCGGGTACACTGAAGCTTTCTTT. This sequence encodes CSAIGYTEAFF.